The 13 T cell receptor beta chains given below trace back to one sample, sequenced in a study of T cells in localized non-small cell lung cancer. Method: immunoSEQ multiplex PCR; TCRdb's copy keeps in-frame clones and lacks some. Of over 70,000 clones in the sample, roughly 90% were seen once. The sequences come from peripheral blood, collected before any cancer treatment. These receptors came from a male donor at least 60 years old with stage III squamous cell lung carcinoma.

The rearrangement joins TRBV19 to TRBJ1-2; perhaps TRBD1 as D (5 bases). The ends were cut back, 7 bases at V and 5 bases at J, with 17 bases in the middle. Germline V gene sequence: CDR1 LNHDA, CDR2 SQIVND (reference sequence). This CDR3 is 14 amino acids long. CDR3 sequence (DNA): TGTGCCAGTAAGGGGTGGAGGACGGATTATGGCTACACCTTC. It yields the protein CASKGWRTDYGYTF.

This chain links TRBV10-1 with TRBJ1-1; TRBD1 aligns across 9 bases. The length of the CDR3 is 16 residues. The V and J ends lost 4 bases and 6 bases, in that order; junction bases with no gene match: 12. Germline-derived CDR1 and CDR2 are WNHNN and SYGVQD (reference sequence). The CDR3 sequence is CASSAFLQGAGAEAFF. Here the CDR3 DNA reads TGCGCCAGCAGTGCGTTTCTACAGGGGGCCGGGGCTGAAGCTTTCTTT.

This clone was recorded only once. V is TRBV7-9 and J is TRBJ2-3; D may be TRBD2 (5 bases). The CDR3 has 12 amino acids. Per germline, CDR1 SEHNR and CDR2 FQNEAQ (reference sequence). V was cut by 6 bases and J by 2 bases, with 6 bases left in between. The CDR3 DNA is TGTGCCAGCAGTCGGGACACAGATACGCAGTATTTT. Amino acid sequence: CASSRDTDTQYF.

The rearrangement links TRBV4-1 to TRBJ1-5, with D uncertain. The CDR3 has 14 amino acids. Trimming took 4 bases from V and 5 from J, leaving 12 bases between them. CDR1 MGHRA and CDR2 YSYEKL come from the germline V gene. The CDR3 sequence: CASSPDGGHQPQHF. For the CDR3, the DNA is TGCGCCAGCAGCCCCGACGGAGGACATCAGCCCCAGCATTTT.

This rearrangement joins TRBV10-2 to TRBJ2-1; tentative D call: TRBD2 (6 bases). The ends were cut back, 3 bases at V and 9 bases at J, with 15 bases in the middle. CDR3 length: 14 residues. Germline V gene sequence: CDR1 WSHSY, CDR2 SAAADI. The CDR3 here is CASSDGGLLGEQFF. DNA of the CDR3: TGCGCCAGCAGTGATGGGGGACTGTTAGGTGAGCAGTTCTTC.

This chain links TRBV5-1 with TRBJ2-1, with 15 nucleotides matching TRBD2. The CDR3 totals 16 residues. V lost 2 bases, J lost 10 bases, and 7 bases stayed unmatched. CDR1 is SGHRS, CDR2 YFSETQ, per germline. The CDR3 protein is CASSLRTSGGAGEQFF. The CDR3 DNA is TGCGCCAGCAGCTTACGGACTAGCGGGGGGGCCGGAGAGCAGTTCTTC.

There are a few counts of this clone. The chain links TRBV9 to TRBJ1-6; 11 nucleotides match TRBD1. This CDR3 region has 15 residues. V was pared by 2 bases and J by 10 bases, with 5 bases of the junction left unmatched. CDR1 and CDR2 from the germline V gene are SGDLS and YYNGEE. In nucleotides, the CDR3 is TGTGCCAGCAGCGTTACCGGGACAGGGGGATCACCCCTCCACTTT. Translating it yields CASSVTGTGGSPLHF.

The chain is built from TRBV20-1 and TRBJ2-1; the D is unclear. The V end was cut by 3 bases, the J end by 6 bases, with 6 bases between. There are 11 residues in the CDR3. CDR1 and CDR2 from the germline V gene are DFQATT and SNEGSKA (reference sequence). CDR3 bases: TGCAGTGCTAGTGAAGTCAATGAGCAGTTCTTC. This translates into CSASEVNEQFF.

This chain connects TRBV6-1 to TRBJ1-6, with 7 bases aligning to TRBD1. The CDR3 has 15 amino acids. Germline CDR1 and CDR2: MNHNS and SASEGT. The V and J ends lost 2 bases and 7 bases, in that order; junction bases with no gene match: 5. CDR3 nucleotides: TGTGCCAGCAGTGAATTCAGGGGGGGGAATTCACCCCTCCACTTT. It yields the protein CASSEFRGGNSPLHF.

This CDR3 reads CASNYAANQPQHF. The CDR3 DNA follows: TGTGCCAGCAACTACGCCGCAAATCAGCCCCAGCATTTT. J is TRBJ1-5 and V is TRBV6-7; D gene unclear. TRBV6-7 is known as an ORF, though its function is uncertain. V was pared by 7 bases and J by 4 bases, with 11 bases between. The CDR3 sequence is 13 residues long.

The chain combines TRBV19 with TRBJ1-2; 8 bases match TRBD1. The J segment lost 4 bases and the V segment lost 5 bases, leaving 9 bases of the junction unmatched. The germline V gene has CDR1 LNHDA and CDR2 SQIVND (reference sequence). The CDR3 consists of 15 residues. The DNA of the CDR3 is TGTGCCAGTAGTCCCGACACAGGGGGTTCCTATGGCTACACCTTC. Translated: CASSPDTGGSYGYTF.

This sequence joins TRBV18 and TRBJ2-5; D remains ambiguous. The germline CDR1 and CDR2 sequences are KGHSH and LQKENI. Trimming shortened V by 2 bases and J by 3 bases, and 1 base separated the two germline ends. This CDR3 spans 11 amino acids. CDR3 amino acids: CASSPKETQYF. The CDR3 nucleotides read TGTGCCAGCTCACCAAAAGAGACCCAGTACTTC. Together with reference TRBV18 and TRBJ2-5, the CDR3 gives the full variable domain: NAGVMQNPRHLVRRRGQEARLRCSPMKGHSHVYWYRQLPEEGLKFMVYLQKENIIDESGMPKERFSAEFPKEGPSILRIQQVVRGDSAAYFCASSPKETQYFGPGTRLLVL.

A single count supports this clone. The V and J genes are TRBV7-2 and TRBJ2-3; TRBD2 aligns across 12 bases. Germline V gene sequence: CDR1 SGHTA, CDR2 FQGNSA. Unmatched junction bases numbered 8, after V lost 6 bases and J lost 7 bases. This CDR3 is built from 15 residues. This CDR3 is CASRVTSGGTNTQYF. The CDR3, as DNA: TGTGCCAGCAGAGTTACTAGCGGGGGGACAAATACGCAGTATTTT.